A selection of T cell receptor beta chains follows, all from one sample in a study of control samples from healthy donors and cancer patients. Data came from immunoSEQ multiplex PCR; TCRdb stores just in-frame clones and leaves some out. Of around 130,000 clones listed, 70% to 90% were seen once; the top ten hold 40%. The sample taken for sequencing was blood. Every receptor here comes from a man aged 50 or older in good health. Each CDR3 is given with its conserved first and last residue. The order of the fields is clone size, V gene, CDR3 protein. Not every row has a clone size; where given, it reads once, few, many or a size class.

>once|TRBV7-2
CASSNTQGAYGYTF
>-|TRBV18
CASSPSTGNTGELFF
>-|TRBV19
CASSILRQPQHF
>-|TRBV11-2
CASSFPGQGRYEQYF
>-|TRBV7-2
CASSLVQGSFSGNTIYF
>-|TRBV20-1
CSANERGLTDTQYF
>-|TRBV7-8
CASSLGTRQAFYEQYF
>-|TRBV9
CASSVSKEETQYF
>-|TRBV7-9
CASSPSGDYGYTF
>-|TRBV5-1
CASSSPSGAVYNEQFF
>-|TRBV5-1
CASSLAPDRADTIYF
>-|TRBV6-2/TRBV6-3
CASSKRTSQETQYF
>-|TRBV24-1
CATSDLPGGGWAYEQYF
>-|TRBV5-1
CASSTQASSYNEQFF
>-|TRBV7-6
CASSSTSGGVYNEQFF
>-|TRBV30
CAWSPPLNTEAFF
>-|TRBV9
CASSAQLGYEQYF
>-|TRBV10-3
CASATSGGEETQYF
>many|TRBV7-6
CASSSDRQSYEQYF
>-|TRBV11-2
CASSLKGTSSREQYF
>-|TRBV6-2/TRBV6-3
CASSYYWTGKNTEAFF
>-|TRBV15
CATSRDTRGTEAFF
>-|TRBV6-1
CASSEQAGNYGYTF
>-|TRBV20-1
CSTRAGREAFF
>once|TRBV5-4
CASSLQGKRTEAFF
>-|TRBV3-1/TRBV3-2
CASSPEQGSYGYTF
>-|TRBV18
CASSPEPRGNIQYF
>once|TRBV6-1
CASSEFGAAGNTIYF
>-|TRBV5-1
CASSWQTSGNQETQYF
>-|TRBV15
CATSRDYGGAEQFF
>-|TRBV7-6
CASSTGQFSEQFF
>-|TRBV7-6
CASSLAESGNTIYF
>-|TRBV9
CASSPTTGGNTIYF
>-|TRBV4-1
CASSGAEAFF
>-|TRBV3-1/TRBV3-2
CASSRTGGWDTEAFF
>-|TRBV19
CASSTSRGPETQYF
>-|TRBV7-9
CASSSGQGINTEAFF
>-|TRBV19
CASSLDRVGSPLHF
>-|TRBV5-1
CASSPRTDTYEQYF
>once|TRBV4-3
CASSQERIMNTEAFF
>-|TRBV5-6
CASVLGQNTEAFF
>-|TRBV2
CASKELAGGRGETQYF